This T cell receptor (beta chain) was profiled in a study of cytomegalovirus exposure and HLA in healthy donors. The PCR employed 60 Vbeta primers together with 13 Jbeta primers. The assay was immunoSEQ multiplex PCR, and TCRdb's table has in-frame clones only and misses some. Of around 90,000 clones in the sample, around four fifths were seen once. Germline V lookup: CDR1 MNHNS, CDR2 SASEGT. V gave up 3 bases and J gave up 4 bases, with 10 bases separating them. There are 15 residues in the CDR3. Specimen: PBMCs. The TCR was taken from a man aged 30-40 years in good health and CMV-seronegative. The chain recombines TRBV6-1 with TRBJ1-6; D might be TRBD1 (5 bases). The CDR3 is CASSDQGPYNSPLHF. In nucleotides, the CDR3 is TGTGCCAGCAGTGACCAGGGTCCGTATAATTCACCCCTCCACTTT.